These 15 T cell receptor beta chains came from one sample sequenced in a study of control samples from healthy donors and cancer patients. Sequenced by immunoSEQ multiplex PCR; TCRdb stores in-frame clones only, minus some. The profile shows about 86,000 clones, 70% to 90% of them singletons. The material sequenced was PBMCs. The receptors were sampled from a woman aged 45-65 years with colorectal cancer.

The chain recombines TRBV5-1 with TRBJ2-3; perhaps D is TRBD1 or TRBD2 (5 bases each). V was shortened by 7 bases and J by 2 bases, with 11 bases between the two germline ends. Germline V gives CDR1 SGHRS, CDR2 YFSETQ. The CDR3 totals 13 residues. CDR3 DNA sequence: TGCGCCAGCTACCGGGACGCCACAGATACGCAGTATTTT. Amino acid sequence: CASYRDATDTQYF. Together with reference TRBV5-1 and TRBJ2-3, the CDR3 gives the full variable domain: KAGVTQTPRYLIKTRGQQVTLSCSPISGHRSVSWYQQTPGQGLQFLFEYFSETQRNKGNFPGRFSGRQFSNSRSEMNVSTLELGDSALYLCASYRDATDTQYFGPGTRLTVL.

The chain employs TRBV10-3 and TRBJ2-2, with D perhaps matching TRBD1 or TRBD2 (5 bases each). Germline CDR1 and CDR2: ENHRY and SYGVKD. This CDR3 is 14 amino acids long. The V end was cut by 7 bases, the J end by 5 bases, with 14 bases between. The CDR3 DNA sequence: TGTGCCATCAACGAGGGGAAAGGAACCGGGGAGCTGTTTTTT. It codes for CAINEGKGTGELFF.

The chain employs TRBV2 and TRBJ1-6; D ambiguous. The CDR3 contains 15 residues. In germline, CDR1 is SNHLY, CDR2 FYNNEI. V was cut by 4 bases and J by 7 bases, with 14 bases left in between. CDR3 bases: TGTGCCAGCAGTGCATTTCTTTCCCAAAATTCACCCCTCCACTTT. Protein product: CASSAFLSQNSPLHF.

CDR3 sequence reads: CSARSGDTIYF. The CDR3 DNA reads as TGCAGTGCTCGTTCCGGCGACACCATATATTTT. The gene calls are TRBV20-1 and TRBJ1-3; no clear D gene. Germline-derived CDR1 and CDR2 are DFQATT and SNEGSKA (reference sequence). CDR3 size: 11 residues. The germline V and J ends were trimmed by 5 bases and 8 bases, with 10 bases remaining between them.

The chain couples TRBV19 to TRBJ2-3; D remains ambiguous. V lost 5 bases and J 2 bases, leaving 2 bases between the germline ends. This CDR3 is built from 11 residues. Looked up from germline, CDR1 is LNHDA and CDR2 is SQIVND (reference sequence). The CDR3 bases are TGTGCCAGTAGTTTCACAGATACGCAGTATTTT. Its protein is CASSFTDTQYF.

The rearrangement uses TRBV6-1 and TRBJ2-5; 11 bases agree with TRBD2. This CDR3 is built from 15 residues. Trimming at V came to 2 bases and at J to 2 bases, leaving 1 base not matched to a gene. The germline V gene encodes CDR1 MNHNS and CDR2 SASEGT. As DNA, the CDR3 is TGTGCCAGCAGTGAATTAGCGGGGGGGCAAGAGACCCAGTACTTC. Its protein is CASSELAGGQETQYF.

The count of this clone is one. The genes are TRBV12-3 or TRBV12-4 and TRBJ2-1; D is undetermined. With 3 bases removed from V and 3 bases from J, the gap between germline ends came to 0 bases. CDR3 length equals 11 residues. CDR3 bases: TGTGCCAGCAGTTTCTACAATGAGCAGTTCTTC. It translates to CASSFYNEQFF.

The chain employs TRBV24-1 and TRBJ2-7; D gene ambiguous. In germline, CDR1 is KGHDR, CDR2 SFDVKD. The CDR3 extends over 13 amino acids. The V end was cut by 5 bases, the J end by 6 bases, with 13 bases between. CDR3 DNA sequence: TGTGCCACCAGTGTTTATGGTGTGTGCGAGCAGTACGTC. Translated: CATSVYGVCEQYV.

This clone appeared a few times. The CDR3 spells CAPSRDSQGTGANVLTF. Written as DNA, the CDR3 is TGCGCCCCCAGCCGAGACTCTCAGGGCACCGGGGCCAACGTCCTGACTTTC. The chain recombines TRBV4-3 with TRBJ2-6, with D possibly being TRBD1 (5 bases). V was trimmed by 11 bases and J by 4 bases, leaving 24 bases between them. This CDR3 contains 17 residues. Germline CDR1 and CDR2: LGHNA and YSLEER.

Only one count was recorded for this clone. The chain is built from TRBV7-2 and TRBJ2-4; 8 nucleotides align to TRBD1. Germline V gene sequence: CDR1 SGHTA, CDR2 FQGNSA. The CDR3 sequence is 17 residues long. V lost 2 bases to trimming and J lost 4 bases; unmatched junction nucleotides: 10. CDR3: CASSLMEGTGRKNIQYF. The CDR3 bases are TGTGCCAGCAGCTTAATGGAGGGGACAGGCCGAAAAAACATTCAGTACTTC.

The rearrangement joins TRBV13 to TRBJ1-1; the match to TRBD1 covers 7 bases. The CDR3 covers 15 residues. Trimming removed 5 bases from V and 1 base from J; junction bases left unmatched: 7. The V gene's germline CDR1 is PRHDT and CDR2 FYEKMQ (reference sequence). CDR3 sequence reads: CASSPRGQPNTEAFF. CDR3 DNA sequence: TGTGCCAGCAGCCCGAGGGGACAGCCGAACACTGAAGCTTTCTTT.

The chain carries TRBV6-5 and TRBJ2-7; 7 positions match TRBD1. From germline, CDR1 is MNHEY and CDR2 SVGAGI. CDR3 length equals 14 residues. Trimming cost V 9 bases and J 5 bases; bases outside gene matches: 13. CDR3 in amino acids: CASSYAGTAHEQYV. In DNA form, the CDR3 reads TGTGCCAGTTCGTACGCCGGGACAGCGCACGAGCAGTACGTC.

This clone was found once. The chain employs TRBV4-1 and TRBJ2-1, with 13 bases identical to TRBD2. V trimming: 3 bases; J trimming: 3 bases; junction bases outside the gene matches: 8. The CDR3 is 18 amino acids. Germline V gene data show CDR1 as MGHRA and CDR2 as YSYEKL. CDR3 coding DNA: TGCGCCAGCAGCCAGTCCCCGGGACTAGCGGGGAGCTACAATGAGCAGTTCTTC. This encodes CASSQSPGLAGSYNEQFF.

The rearrangement joins TRBV6-1 to TRBJ2-7, with a weak D call TRBD2 (5 bases). V lost 1 base, J lost 11 bases, and 12 bases lay in between. The V gene's germline CDR1 is MNHNS and CDR2 SASEGT. The CDR3 has 12 residues. CDR3 amino acids: CASSEGPEGEYV. The CDR3 DNA reads TGTGCCAGCAGTGAAGGCCCTGAGGGAGAGTACGTC.

This chain joins TRBV30 and TRBJ1-5; tentative D call: TRBD1 (6 bases). Trimming took off 2 bases at V and 10 bases at J, with 18 bases between the two ends. From germline, CDR1 is GTSNPN and CDR2 SVGIG (reference sequence). The length of the CDR3 is 14 residues. The CDR3 DNA reads TGTGCCTGGAGTTCTGGGACAAGTACCGTCCCCCAGCATTTT. Translating gives CAWSSGTSTVPQHF.